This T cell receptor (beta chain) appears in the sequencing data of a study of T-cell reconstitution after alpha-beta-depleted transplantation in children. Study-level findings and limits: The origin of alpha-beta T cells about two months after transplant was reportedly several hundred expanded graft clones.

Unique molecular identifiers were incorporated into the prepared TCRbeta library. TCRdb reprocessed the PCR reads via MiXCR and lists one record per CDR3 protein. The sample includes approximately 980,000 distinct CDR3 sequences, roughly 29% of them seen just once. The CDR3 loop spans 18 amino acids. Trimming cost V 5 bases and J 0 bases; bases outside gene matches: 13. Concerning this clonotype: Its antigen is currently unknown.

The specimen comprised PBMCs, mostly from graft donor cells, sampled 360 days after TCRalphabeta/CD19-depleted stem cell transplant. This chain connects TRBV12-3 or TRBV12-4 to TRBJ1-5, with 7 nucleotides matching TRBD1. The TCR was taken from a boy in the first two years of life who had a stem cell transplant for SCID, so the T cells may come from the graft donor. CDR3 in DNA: TGTGCCAGCAGTCGCGACAGGGAGGGATCTTATAGCAATCAGCCCCAGCATTTT. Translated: CASSRDREGSYSNQPQHF.